This TCR beta chain comes out of a study of graft-versus-host responses after intestinal transplantation. Libraries were prepared by immunoSEQ multiplex PCR; TCRdb keeps only in-frame clonotypes and omits some of them. The sample consists of about 120,000 clones, around 95% of them appearing once. This CDR3 comprises 16 residues. Germline lookup yields CDR1 WSHSY and CDR2 SAAADI. V lost 2 bases to trimming and J lost 2 bases, with 15 bases between them. To note about this clone: Its target is unknown.

The origin of this receptor is a human donor who received an intestinal transplant. The chain has TRBV10-2 and TRBJ1-2; D not certain. The sample was unstimulated CD8+ T cells sorted from spleen or lymph node cells, taken before intestinal transplant. The CDR3 sequence is CASSERTVMKNYGYTF. In DNA form, the CDR3 reads TGCGCCAGCAGTGAGCGAACGGTCATGAAAAACTATGGCTACACCTTC.